What follows are 29 T cell receptor beta chains derived from one specimen sequenced in a study of vaccination and CD4 T cells after COVID-19. The antigens of these receptors remain unknown. As for treatment: approximately 11-day PBMC culture with coronavirus spike peptide pools or control peptides (ViraFEST assay). Sequenced with the Oncomine TCR Beta short-read assay was DNA taken from cultured CD4+ T cells. TCRdb independently ran MiXCR on the PCR reads; one entry per CDR3 protein. The sample gives about 20,000 distinct CDR3 sequences, more than 30% of which show up once; about 18% is in the top ten. This specimen was CD4+ T cells from blood, cultured in vitro, taken before SARS-CoV-2 vaccination. The receptor set was obtained from a human donor who received a COVID-19 vaccine.

The CDR3, as DNA: TGTGCCAGCGAGGCCGACCGCAATTCACCCCTCCACTTT. Amino acid sequence: CASEADRNSPLHF. The V and J genes are TRBV2 and TRBJ1-6; D remains ambiguous. The ends were cut back, 8 bases at V and 7 bases at J, with 12 bases in the middle. The CDR3 covers 13 residues. Germline loops: CDR1 SNHLY, CDR2 FYNNEI. Looking up the rest from reference TRBV2 and TRBJ1-6 gives the full variable domain: EPEVTQTPSHQVTQMGQEVILRCVPISNHLYFYWYRQILGQKVEFLVSFYNNEISEKSEIFDDQFSVERPDGSNFTLKIRSTKLEDSAMYFCASEADRNSPLHFGNGTRLTVT.

The chain uses TRBV20-1 and TRBJ2-3; the D is unclear. Deletions cut 1 base from V and 6 bases from J, with 5 bases between. Germline-derived CDR1 and CDR2 are DFQATT and SNEGSKA (reference sequence). The length of the CDR3 is 11 residues. The CDR3 loop is CSARVGDTQYF. CDR3 coding DNA: TGCAGTGCTAGAGTCGGGGATACGCAGTATTTT.

There are a few counts of this clonotype. The V call is TRBV24-1, the J call TRBJ2-3, with 9 bases identical to TRBD1. V was clipped by 3 bases and J by 1 base; unmatched bases: 1. The CDR3 is made up of 15 amino acids. The germline V gene encodes CDR1 KGHDR and CDR2 SFDVKD. The CDR3 region is CATSDRTGGTDTQYF. CDR3 DNA sequence: TGTGCCACCAGTGATCGGACAGGGGGCACAGATACGCAGTATTTT.

This clonotype was detected a few times. The rearrangement links TRBV6-1 to TRBJ2-2, with 8 bases lining up with TRBD1. Trimming cost V 11 bases and J 7 bases; bases outside gene matches: 12. CDR1 is MNHNS, CDR2 SASEGT, per germline. CDR3 length: 14 residues. CDR3 coding DNA: TGTGCCGTGGTTCGACAGGGGTTGGGCGGGGAGCTGTTTTTT. Translation: CAVVRQGLGGELFF.

This clonotype showed up just a few times. The DNA for the CDR3 is TGTGCCAGCAGTTTATTAAGGAGGGGAGGGTTGGATGGCTACACCTTC. This encodes CASSLLRRGGLDGYTF. V usage is TRBV12-3 or TRBV12-4 and J usage is TRBJ1-2; possible D gene TRBD1, 5 bases. V lost 2 bases and J 6 bases, leaving 19 bases between the germline ends. The CDR3 is 16 amino acids.

This clonotype has just a few counts. J is TRBJ1-1 and V is TRBV20-1, with D perhaps TRBD1 (6 bases). Between the trimmed V and J ends, which lost 1 base and 9 bases, there was a span of 9 bases. Germline values: CDR1 DFQATT, CDR2 SNEGSKA (reference sequence). The CDR3 spans 11 residues. The CDR3 here is CSARVGGKAFF. CDR3 sequence (DNA): TGCAGTGCTAGAGTAGGGGGGAAAGCTTTCTTT.

This clonotype was seen a few times. This sequence joins TRBV20-1 and TRBJ1-4; 7 bases are a match to TRBD1. The J segment lost 7 bases and the V segment lost 0 bases, leaving 2 bases of the junction unmatched. CDR1 DFQATT and CDR2 SNEGSKA come from the germline V gene (reference sequence). The CDR3 extends over 13 amino acids. CDR3 bases: TGCAGTGCTAGAGATGGGACAGCTGAAAAACTGTTTTTT. It is translated as CSARDGTAEKLFF.

This clonotype was picked up one time. The chain carries TRBV30 and TRBJ2-3; 9 nucleotides match TRBD2. The germline V gene encodes CDR1 GTSNPN and CDR2 SVGIG (reference sequence). The CDR3 has 14 amino acids. J lost 10 bases, V lost 0 bases, and 8 bases had no gene match. As DNA, the CDR3 is TGTGCCTGGAGTGTGAGCGGGGGGCCCGTAGCGCAGTATTTT. The encoded protein is CAWSVSGGPVAQYF.

This rearrangement joins TRBV20-1 to TRBJ2-3; D gene unclear. In germline, CDR1 is DFQATT, CDR2 SNEGSKA (reference sequence). The CDR3 is 14 residues long. V was shortened by 3 bases and J by 1 base, with 11 bases between the two germline ends. The CDR3 reads CSASWASGTDTQYF. DNA for the CDR3: TGCAGTGCTAGTTGGGCGTCGGGCACAGATACGCAGTATTTT.

This sequence joins TRBV6-2 or TRBV6-3 and TRBJ2-3; 8 bases map to TRBD1. The germline CDR1 and CDR2 sequences are MNHEY and SVGEGT. The CDR3 loop spans 15 amino acids. The V and J ends lost 6 bases and 4 bases, in that order; junction bases with no gene match: 9. CDR3 DNA sequence: TGTGCCAGCAGCGCGGGACAGGTTTTTGCAGATACGCAGTATTTT. Encoded protein: CASSAGQVFADTQYF.

Only a few counts were recorded for this clonotype. This chain joins TRBV2 and TRBJ1-2, with D perhaps matching TRBD1 (6 bases). The CDR3 totals 12 residues. Trimming removed 7 bases from V and 4 bases from J, with 10 bases in between. Germline CDR1 and CDR2: SNHLY and FYNNEI. The CDR3 sequence: CASTEQGYGYTF. As DNA, the CDR3 is TGTGCCAGCACCGAACAGGGCTATGGCTACACCTTC.

V is TRBV2 and J is TRBJ2-3, with D possibly being TRBD1 (6 bases). V lost 5 bases and J lost 4, with 10 bases in between. This CDR3 is built from 13 residues. Germline loops: CDR1 SNHLY, CDR2 FYNNEI. The CDR3 region has the DNA TGTGCCAGCAGTCGTAACAGGGCAGATACGCAGTATTTT. It specifies CASSRNRADTQYF.

This sequence joins TRBV24-1 and TRBJ2-1; TRBD2 aligns across 11 bases. Germline V CDR1 and CDR2: KGHDR, SFDVKD. The CDR3 has 15 amino acids. V lost 7 bases, J lost 6 bases, and 7 bases stayed unmatched. The CDR3 is CATSLGLAAINEQFF. As DNA, the CDR3 is TGTGCCACCAGCCTGGGACTAGCGGCGATCAATGAGCAGTTCTTC.

The rearrangement joins TRBV2 to TRBJ1-5; D is undetermined. The CDR3 extends over 14 amino acids. The germline V gene has CDR1 SNHLY and CDR2 FYNNEI. Trimming shortened V by 2 bases and J by 6 bases, and 11 bases separated the two germline ends. CDR3 nucleotide sequence: TGTGCCAGCAGTGAACCCCGGGCCTTTCAGCCCCAGCATTTT. Translation: CASSEPRAFQPQHF.

This clonotype was seen only a few times. The rearrangement links TRBV5-1 to TRBJ1-2; 7 nucleotides agree with TRBD1. The ends lost 0 bases at V and 0 bases at J; junction bases unmatched: 2. Germline values: CDR1 SGHRS, CDR2 YFSETQ. There are 15 residues in the CDR3. For the CDR3, the DNA is TGCGCCAGCAGCTTGGGAGGGACAGCTAACTATGGCTACACCTTC. It yields the protein CASSLGGTANYGYTF.

This clonotype showed up just a few times. The rearrangement uses TRBV19 and TRBJ1-2; D uncertain. The CDR3 consists of 16 residues. The V and J ends lost 5 bases and 5 bases respectively, with 21 bases between them. From germline, CDR1 is LNHDA and CDR2 SQIVND (reference sequence). The CDR3 reads CASSPRKSRRGYGYTF. The CDR3 nucleotides read TGTGCCAGTAGTCCGCGCAAATCTCGAAGAGGATATGGCTACACCTTC.

This chain connects TRBV29-1 to TRBJ1-2, with TRBD1 matching 9 bases. Germline assignment: CDR1 SQVTM and CDR2 ANQGSEA. Germline trimming cut 7 bases from V and 7 bases from J; bases unmatched to any gene: 16. The CDR3 length is 15 residues. The CDR3 protein is CSGSGGQGVLGGYTF. CDR3 sequence (DNA): TGCAGCGGCTCCGGGGGACAGGGAGTACTAGGTGGCTACACCTTC.

The chain links TRBV28 to TRBJ1-5; possible D gene TRBD1, 6 bases. Germline CDR1 is MDHEN and CDR2 is SYDVKM. V was shortened by 6 bases and J by 4 bases, with 22 bases between the two germline ends. The CDR3 contains 17 residues. The CDR3 DNA reads TGTGCCAGCAGCCTGTCCGTACTTACAGGGCTTAATCAGCCCCAGCATTTT. This encodes CASSLSVLTGLNQPQHF.

This clonotype was seen only a few times. The chain combines TRBV6-1 with TRBJ2-7, with 7 bases that match TRBD1. This CDR3 comprises 13 residues. Germline assignment: CDR1 MNHNS and CDR2 SASEGT. With V trimmed by 4 bases and J by 4 bases, 4 bases remained unmatched. The CDR3 region is CASSAGQKYEQYF. CDR3 sequence (DNA): TGTGCCAGCAGTGCGGGACAGAAGTACGAGCAGTACTTC.

Only a few counts were recorded for this clonotype. The gene calls are TRBV6-1 and TRBJ2-7; the D gene is possibly TRBD2 (7 bases). In germline, CDR1 is MNHNS, CDR2 SASEGT. With 0 bases removed from V and 3 bases from J, the gap between germline ends came to 9 bases. The CDR3 is made up of 14 amino acids. The CDR3 spells CASSEAGGGYEQYF. CDR3 DNA sequence: TGTGCCAGCAGTGAAGCGGGAGGGGGCTACGAGCAGTACTTC.

A single count supports this clonotype. V gene TRBV2 combines with J gene TRBJ1-2, with a possible D match to TRBD1 (5 bases). The CDR3 spans 14 residues. Trimming removed 7 bases from V and 2 bases from J, with 14 bases in between. Looked up from germline, CDR1 is SNHLY and CDR2 is FYNNEI. CDR3 region: CASTGGVRNYGYTF. In DNA form, the CDR3 reads TGTGCCAGCACGGGGGGGGTCAGGAACTATGGCTACACCTTC.

This clonotype came up a few times. This chain connects TRBV2 to TRBJ1-3; no reliable D call. CDR3 size: 13 residues. V lost 7 bases to trimming and J lost 2 bases, with 9 bases between them. Germline loops: CDR1 SNHLY, CDR2 FYNNEI. CDR3 amino acids: CASTRTAGNTIYF. As DNA, the CDR3 is TGTGCCAGCACCCGGACTGCTGGAAACACCATATATTTT. Complete variable domain (other parts from reference TRBV2 and TRBJ1-3): EPEVTQTPSHQVTQMGQEVILRCVPISNHLYFYWYRQILGQKVEFLVSFYNNEISEKSEIFDDQFSVERPDGSNFTLKIRSTKLEDSAMYFCASTRTAGNTIYFGEGSWLTVV.

V is TRBV30 and J is TRBJ1-1; D call uncertain. The CDR3 runs to 11 residues. Germline V lookup: CDR1 GTSNPN, CDR2 SVGIG (reference sequence). The V end lost 0 bases, the J end lost 2 bases, and 1 base lay between the germline ends. The CDR3 nucleotides are TGTGCCTGGAGTGTAAACACTGAAGCTTTCTTT. Its protein is CAWSVNTEAFF.

The V and J genes are TRBV19 and TRBJ2-4, with 9 bases that match TRBD1. This CDR3 comprises 19 residues. CDR1 is LNHDA, CDR2 SQIVND, per germline (reference sequence). V was clipped by 6 bases and J by 5 bases; unmatched bases: 20. The CDR3, as DNA: TGTGCCAGTAGAAAAGACCGGGACAGGGACGGGGGCCACGAAAACATTCAGTACTTC. This translates into CASRKDRDRDGGHENIQYF.

The chain joins TRBV30 to TRBJ1-6; D unclear. The V end was cut by 5 bases, the J end by 6 bases, with 8 bases between. Looked up from germline, CDR1 is GTSNPN and CDR2 is SVGIG (reference sequence). The CDR3 runs to 12 residues. The CDR3 coding sequence is TGTGCCTGGCAAGGAAGTAATTCACCCCTCCACTTT. It specifies CAWQGSNSPLHF.

This clonotype was seen once. The chain recombines TRBV19 with TRBJ2-2; D not certain. CDR1 is LNHDA, CDR2 SQIVND, per germline (reference sequence). The CDR3 sequence is 14 residues long. Trimming pared 7 bases from V and 6 bases from J, leaving 15 bases between. The CDR3 protein is CASNPRPEAGELFF. CDR3 bases: TGTGCCAGTAACCCCAGACCCGAGGCCGGGGAGCTGTTTTTT.

The chain joins TRBV20-1 to TRBJ2-4; D possibly uses TRBD1 or TRBD2 (5 bases each). V was trimmed by 1 base and J by 0 bases, leaving 19 bases between them. Germline assignment: CDR1 DFQATT and CDR2 SNEGSKA (reference sequence). There are 18 residues in the CDR3. The CDR3 bases are TGCAGTGCTAGAGCCCCGATTCCCGTTGGGGGAGCCAAAAACATTCAGTACTTC. It encodes CSARAPIPVGGAKNIQYF.

V usage is TRBV7-2 and J usage is TRBJ2-3; 9 bases map to TRBD2. Germline V lookup: CDR1 SGHTA, CDR2 FQGNSA. The CDR3 is made up of 20 amino acids. The junction had 16 bases not matched to a gene; V was cut back by 3 bases and J by 0 bases. CDR3: CASSFRGLAGITSSTDTQYF. The CDR3 nucleotides read TGTGCCAGCAGCTTCCGGGGACTAGCCGGGATTACCTCTAGCACAGATACGCAGTATTTT. The variable domain in full, completed from reference TRBV7-2 and TRBJ2-3, reads GAGVSQSPSNKVTEKGKDVELRCDPISGHTALYWYRQSLGQGLEFLIYFQGNSAPDKSGLPSDRFSAERTGGSVSTLTIQRTQQEDSAVYLCASSFRGLAGITSSTDTQYFGPGTRLTVL.

This clonotype was picked up a small number of times. The rearrangement links TRBV7-9 to TRBJ1-2, with TRBD1 matching over 9 bases. From germline, CDR1 is SEHNR and CDR2 FQNEAQ (reference sequence). Losses at the gene ends were 5 bases for V and 4 bases for J; bases not matched to a gene: 5. The CDR3 totals 14 residues. CDR3 in DNA: TGTGCCAGCAGCCTCGAGACAGGGGGCTATGGCTACACCTTC. Translating gives CASSLETGGYGYTF.